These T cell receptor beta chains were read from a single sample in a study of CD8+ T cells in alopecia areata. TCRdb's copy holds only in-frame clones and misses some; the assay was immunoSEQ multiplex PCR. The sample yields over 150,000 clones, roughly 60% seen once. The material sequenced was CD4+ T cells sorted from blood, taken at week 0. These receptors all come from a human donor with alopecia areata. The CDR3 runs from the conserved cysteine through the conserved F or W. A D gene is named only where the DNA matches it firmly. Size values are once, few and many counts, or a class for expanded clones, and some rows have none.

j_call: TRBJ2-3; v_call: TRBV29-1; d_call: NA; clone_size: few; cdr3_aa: CSVEGGGKTTDTQYF; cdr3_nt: TGCAGCGTTGAAGGAGGCGGAAAGACCACAGATACGCAGTATTTT
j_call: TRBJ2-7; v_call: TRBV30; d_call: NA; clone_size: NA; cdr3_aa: CAWSVQVAGGRGNEQYF; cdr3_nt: TGTGCCTGGAGTGTACAAGTGGCAGGAGGGAGAGGGAACGAGCAGTACTTC
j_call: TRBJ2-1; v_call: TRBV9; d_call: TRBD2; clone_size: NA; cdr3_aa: CASSVGASGSSYNEQFF; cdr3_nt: TGTGCCAGCAGCGTAGGGGCTAGCGGCAGCTCCTACAATGAGCAGTTCTTC
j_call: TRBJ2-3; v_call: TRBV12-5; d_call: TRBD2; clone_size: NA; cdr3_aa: CASGFSLTGGTQYF; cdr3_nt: TGTGCTAGTGGTTTTTCCCTTACGGGGGGTACGCAGTATTTT
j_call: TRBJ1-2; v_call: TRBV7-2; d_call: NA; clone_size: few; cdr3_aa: CASSFVGGARTF; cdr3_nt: TGTGCCAGCAGCTTTGTTGGGGGGGCGCGTACCTTC
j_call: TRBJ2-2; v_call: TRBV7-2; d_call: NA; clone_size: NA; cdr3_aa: CAVSFFAGELFF; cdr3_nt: TGTGCCGTGTCGTTCTTTGCCGGGGAGCTGTTTTTT
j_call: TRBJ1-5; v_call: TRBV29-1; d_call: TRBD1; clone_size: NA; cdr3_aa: CSVGTGINQPQHF; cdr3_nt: TGCAGCGTCGGGACAGGGATCAATCAGCCCCAGCATTTT
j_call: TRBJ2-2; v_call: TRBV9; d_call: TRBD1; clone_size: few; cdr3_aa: CASSSRTGRTGELFF; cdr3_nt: TGTGCCAGCAGCTCCCGGACAGGGAGGACCGGGGAGCTGTTTTTT
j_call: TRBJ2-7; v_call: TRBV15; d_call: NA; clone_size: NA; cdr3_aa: CATSRDWGEQYF; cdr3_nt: TGTGCCACCAGCAGAGATTGGGGGGAACAGTACTTC
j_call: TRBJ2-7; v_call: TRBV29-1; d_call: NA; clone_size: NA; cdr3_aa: CSAVPPEGLYEQYF; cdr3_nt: TGCAGCGCCGTGCCCCCAGAGGGTCTCTACGAGCAGTACTTC
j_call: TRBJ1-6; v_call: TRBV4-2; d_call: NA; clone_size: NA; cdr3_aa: CASSRQWEVGSPLHF; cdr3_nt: TGTGCCAGCAGCAGGCAGTGGGAGGTCGGGTCACCCCTCCACTTT
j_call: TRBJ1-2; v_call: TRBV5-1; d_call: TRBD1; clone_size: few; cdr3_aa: CASTESSTTGGFGGYTF; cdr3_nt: TGCGCCAGCACGGAGAGTTCGACGACAGGGGGATTTGGCGGCTACACCTTC
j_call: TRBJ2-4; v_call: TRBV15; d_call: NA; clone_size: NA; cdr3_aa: CATSRGTVESIQYF; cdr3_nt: TGTGCCACCAGCAGAGGAACCGTGGAGAGCATTCAGTACTTC
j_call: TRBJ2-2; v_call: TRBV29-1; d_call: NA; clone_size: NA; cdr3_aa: CSSRQGLNTGELFF; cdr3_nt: TGCAGCAGCCGGCAGGGCTTAAACACCGGGGAGCTGTTTTTT
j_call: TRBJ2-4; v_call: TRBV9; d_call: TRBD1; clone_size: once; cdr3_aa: CASSVGDSRQNIQYF; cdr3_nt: TGTGCCAGCAGCGTAGGGGACAGCCGCCAAAACATTCAGTACTTC
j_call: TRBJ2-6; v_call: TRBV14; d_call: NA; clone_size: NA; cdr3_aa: CASSTYTGSGANVLTF; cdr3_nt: TGTGCCAGCAGCACATACACGGGCTCTGGGGCCAACGTCCTGACTTTC
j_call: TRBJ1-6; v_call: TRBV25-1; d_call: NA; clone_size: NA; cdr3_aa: CASSVSSYNSPLHF; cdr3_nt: TGTGCCAGCAGTGTTAGCTCCTATAATTCACCCCTCCACTTT
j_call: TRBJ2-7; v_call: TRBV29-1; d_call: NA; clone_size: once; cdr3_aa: CSVGGIFSPSSYEQYF; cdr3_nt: TGCAGCGTTGGAGGGATCTTTTCGCCGAGCTCCTACGAGCAGTACTTC
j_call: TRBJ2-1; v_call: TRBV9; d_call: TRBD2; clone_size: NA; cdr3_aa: CASSVGSGGASEQFF; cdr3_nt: TGTGCCAGCAGCGTAGGTAGCGGGGGGGCCAGTGAGCAGTTCTTC
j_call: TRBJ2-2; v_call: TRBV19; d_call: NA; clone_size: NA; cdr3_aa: CASQNRETGELFF; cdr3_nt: TGTGCCAGTCAGAACAGGGAGACCGGGGAGCTGTTTTTT
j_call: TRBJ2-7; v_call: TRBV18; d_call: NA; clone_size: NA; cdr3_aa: CASGQDGTYEQYF; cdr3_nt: TGTGCCAGCGGGCAAGACGGGACCTACGAGCAGTACTTC
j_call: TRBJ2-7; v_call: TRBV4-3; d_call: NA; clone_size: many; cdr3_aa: CASSNRIFGEQYF; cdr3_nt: TGCGCCAGCAGCAACAGAATATTCGGCGAGCAGTACTTC